These 27 T cell receptor beta chains came from one sample sequenced in a study of blood T cell repertoires in COVID-19. Generated by immunoSEQ multiplex PCR, the TCRdb table keeps only in-frame clones and is missing some. The sample has hundreds of thousands of clones, 85% to 90% seen once. Sample: PBMCs or T cells enriched from blood (not recorded which). These receptors all stem from a man between 45 and 60 years old who had been exposed to COVID-19.

The chain couples TRBV3-1 (or the pseudogene TRBV3-2) to TRBJ1-2; 7 bases are a match to TRBD1. The CDR3 sequence is 14 residues long. The J segment lost 8 bases and the V segment lost 4 bases, leaving 10 bases of the junction unmatched. The germline gives CDR1 LGHDT, CDR2 YNNKEL (reference sequence). The CDR3 loop is CASSRYRGSEGYTF. In DNA form, the CDR3 reads TGTGCCAGCAGCCGTTACAGGGGAAGCGAAGGCTACACCTTC.

Only one count was recorded for this clone. The rearrangement joins TRBV7-6 to TRBJ2-1; 8 nucleotides line up with TRBD1. With V trimmed by 1 base and J by 6 bases, 8 bases remained unmatched. The CDR3 is made up of 16 amino acids. Germline-derived CDR1 and CDR2 are SGHVS and FNYEAQ. CDR3 DNA sequence: TGTGCCAGCAGCTTAGTCAGCGACAGGGGTGCCAATGAGCAGTTCTTC. Its protein is CASSLVSDRGANEQFF.

V gene TRBV6-5 combines with J gene TRBJ2-5, with D possibly TRBD2 on 5 matching bases. CDR1 and CDR2 from the germline V gene are MNHEY and SVGAGI. The CDR3 runs to 13 residues. V lost 7 bases and J 4 bases, leaving 13 bases between the germline ends. CDR3 DNA: TGTGCCAGCAACCTAGCAGGTGGAGAGACCCAGTACTTC. It translates to CASNLAGGETQYF.

CDR3 DNA: TGCAGCGTTGCACAGGGGGCAGGGGAAAAACTGTTTTTT. This translates into CSVAQGAGEKLFF. J is TRBJ1-4 and V is TRBV29-1; 9 nucleotides agree with TRBD1. With V trimmed by 4 bases and J by 8 bases, 5 bases remained unmatched. The CDR3 has 13 residues. CDR1 is SQVTM, CDR2 ANQGSEA, per germline.

This sequence joins TRBV2 and TRBJ1-2, with 7 bases lining up with TRBD1. This CDR3 has 18 residues. In germline, CDR1 is SNHLY, CDR2 FYNNEI. Trimming removed 9 bases from V and 4 bases from J; junction bases left unmatched: 23. CDR3: CARIDPYKTGTAVYGYTF. The DNA of the CDR3 is TGTGCCAGGATAGACCCCTACAAAACCGGGACAGCGGTCTATGGCTACACCTTC.

The chain joins TRBV5-1 to TRBJ2-1; 16 bases line up with TRBD2. Trimming took 2 bases from V and 8 from J; bases not matched to a gene: 1. The V gene's germline CDR1 is SGHRS and CDR2 YFSETQ. The CDR3 runs to 15 residues. CDR3 coding DNA: TGCGCCAGCAGCTTAGGGACTAGCGGGGGGGATGAGCAGTTCTTC. Protein sequence: CASSLGTSGGDEQFF. The full variable domain, completed using reference TRBV5-1 and TRBJ2-1, is KAGVTQTPRYLIKTRGQQVTLSCSPISGHRSVSWYQQTPGQGLQFLFEYFSETQRNKGNFPGRFSGRQFSNSRSEMNVSTLELGDSALYLCASSLGTSGGDEQFFGPGTRLTVL.

This chain connects TRBV10-3 to TRBJ1-1, with D possibly TRBD1 on 5 matching bases. The V end was cut by 3 bases, the J end by 4 bases, with 9 bases between. This CDR3 is 13 amino acids long. Germline CDR1 is ENHRY and CDR2 is SYGVKD. CDR3 bases: TGTGCCATCAGTGAAGGGGTTGCCACTGAAGCTTTCTTT. This sequence encodes CAISEGVATEAFF.

The chain combines TRBV28 with TRBJ1-1; TRBD1 is a possible D gene (5 bases). This CDR3 spans 15 amino acids. V lost 1 base to trimming and J lost 5 bases, with 14 bases between them. The V gene's germline CDR1 is MDHEN and CDR2 SYDVKM. The CDR3 nucleotides are TGTGCCAGCAGTTTATCGGCCAGGGTGGAGACTGAAGCTTTCTTT. Protein: CASSLSARVETEAFF. Together with reference TRBV28 and TRBJ1-1, the CDR3 gives the full variable domain: DVKVTQSSRYLVKRTGEKVFLECVQDMDHENMFWYRQDPGLGLRLIYFSYDVKMKEKGDIPEGYSVSREKKERFSLILESASTNQTSMYLCASSLSARVETEAFFGQGTRLTVV.

The chain couples TRBV25-1 to TRBJ1-2; D possibly corresponds to TRBD1 (6 bases). From germline, CDR1 is MGHDK and CDR2 SYGVNS. Trimming cost V 4 bases and J 8 bases, with 11 bases left between them. This CDR3 has 12 residues. CDR3 region: CASSGNRDGYTF. CDR3 nucleotides: TGTGCCAGCAGTGGAAACAGGGACGGCTACACCTTC.

The chain employs TRBV5-1 and TRBJ2-7, with a possible D match to TRBD2 (5 bases). The V gene lost 4 bases and the J gene lost 7 bases, with 18 bases spanning the gap. Germline V gene lookup returns CDR1 SGHRS and CDR2 YFSETQ. The CDR3 length is 14 residues. Here the CDR3 DNA reads TGCGCCAGCAGCCCCCGGGGAAACTTGGGGGAGCAGTACTTC. Translated, it gives CASSPRGNLGEQYF.

This chain uses TRBV6-5 with TRBJ1-2; the D is unclear. Trimming stripped 6 bases from V and 0 bases from J, with 11 bases between. The germline V gene encodes CDR1 MNHEY and CDR2 SVGAGI. CDR3 size: 14 residues. CDR3: CASRRENTNYGYTF. In DNA, the CDR3 is TGTGCCAGCAGGAGAGAAAATACTAACTATGGCTACACCTTC.

This chain links TRBV9 with TRBJ1-2; perhaps TRBD1 as D (5 bases). There are 14 residues in the CDR3. Germline-derived CDR1 and CDR2 are SGDLS and YYNGEE. Trimming stripped 1 base from V and 8 bases from J, with 15 bases between. CDR3 sequence reads: CASSVIGQEGGYTF. In nucleotides, the CDR3 is TGTGCCAGCAGCGTAATAGGGCAGGAGGGGGGCTACACCTTC.

The chain is built from TRBV9 and TRBJ2-1, with D possibly matching TRBD2 (5 bases). Trimming removed 2 bases at V and 0 bases at J, with 15 bases between. CDR3 length: 17 residues. CDR1 is SGDLS and CDR2 is YYNGEE in the germline V gene. The CDR3 DNA follows: TGTGCCAGCAGCGTGGAGGACTTCCGGAGCTCCTACAATGAGCAGTTCTTC. It specifies CASSVEDFRSSYNEQFF.

The chain has TRBV6-5 and TRBJ1-5, with D uncertain. In germline, CDR1 is MNHEY, CDR2 SVGAGI. Trimming cost V 6 bases and J 6 bases, with 18 bases left between them. The CDR3 spans 15 residues. CDR3 amino acids: CASRPPGRHGQPQHF. CDR3 sequence (DNA): TGTGCCAGCAGGCCTCCGGGAAGGCACGGTCAGCCCCAGCATTTT.

The chain joins TRBV5-4 to TRBJ1-2; 8 bases agree with TRBD1. Trimming at V came to 4 bases and at J to 3 bases, leaving 8 bases not matched to a gene. The V gene's germline CDR1 is SGHNT and CDR2 YYREEE (reference sequence). This CDR3 is built from 15 residues. CDR3 loop: CASSPGDRIHYGYTF. CDR3 nucleotide sequence: TGTGCCAGCAGCCCCGGGGACAGGATTCACTATGGCTACACCTTC.

V gene TRBV18 combines with J gene TRBJ2-4, with 8 bases aligning to TRBD1. The CDR3 runs to 15 residues. The germline gives CDR1 KGHSH, CDR2 LQKENI. With 1 base clipped from V and 5 bases from J, the junction kept 4 bases outside the gene matches. In nucleotides, the CDR3 is TGTGCCAGCTCACCACGGACAGGGTCACAAAACATTCAGTACTTC. Its protein product is CASSPRTGSQNIQYF.

The chain couples TRBV5-1 to TRBJ1-2; a weak D match, TRBD1 (5 bases). The CDR3 sequence is 13 residues long. Germline CDR1 and CDR2: SGHRS and YFSETQ. The ends were cut back, 3 bases at V and 10 bases at J, with 16 bases in the middle. The CDR3 DNA reads as TGCGCCAGCAGCTCCCCGGGCCCGGGGGACTACACCTTC. Its translation: CASSSPGPGDYTF.

The V and J genes are TRBV7-2 and TRBJ2-1; 7 bases are a match to TRBD2. Germline CDR1 reads SGHTA; CDR2 reads FQGNSA. V shed 8 bases and J 3 bases; nucleotides not matched to a gene: 13. The CDR3 is made up of 16 amino acids. This CDR3 reads CASRTTSASFYNEQFF. CDR3 nucleotides: TGTGCCAGCCGGACTACTAGCGCCAGCTTCTACAATGAGCAGTTCTTC.

The V gene is TRBV6-6, the J gene TRBJ1-6, with 10 bases that match TRBD1. Germline values: CDR1 MNHNY, CDR2 SVGAGI (reference sequence). The junction had 3 bases not matched to a gene; V was cut back by 10 bases and J by 0 bases. The CDR3 has 15 amino acids. The CDR3 region is CATDRGLSYNSPLHF. Written as DNA, the CDR3 is TGTGCCACAGACAGGGGGCTCTCCTATAATTCACCCCTCCACTTT.

This chain links TRBV10-3 with TRBJ1-1; TRBD1 matches at 11 bases. The CDR3 sequence is 12 residues long. The germline V gene has CDR1 ENHRY and CDR2 SYGVKD. The V segment lost 6 bases and the J segment 10 bases; nucleotides outside the gene matches: 4. As DNA, the CDR3 is TGTGCCATCAGGGGACAGGGGGACTCAGCTTTCTTT. Amino acid sequence: CAIRGQGDSAFF.

This chain uses TRBV2 with TRBJ1-5; maybe TRBD1 (6 bases). This CDR3 comprises 12 residues. V was pared by 6 bases and J by 14 bases, with 17 bases between. Germline CDR1 and CDR2: SNHLY and FYNNEI. The CDR3 sequence: CASRGQPQGEHF. The CDR3 DNA reads as TGTGCCAGCAGAGGACAGCCTCAGGGTGAGCATTTT.

The rearrangement links TRBV19 to TRBJ1-2, with 8 positions matching TRBD1. The CDR3 runs 14 residues. CDR1 LNHDA and CDR2 SQIVND come from the germline V gene (reference sequence). Trimming at V came to 5 bases and at J to 6 bases, leaving 8 bases not matched to a gene. This CDR3 is CASSPWTGFDGYTF. The DNA for the CDR3 is TGTGCCAGTAGTCCCTGGACAGGGTTCGATGGCTACACCTTC.

This chain joins TRBV15 and TRBJ1-1, with a possible D match to TRBD1 (5 bases). V gave up 1 base and J gave up 11 bases, with 17 bases separating them. The CDR3 covers 14 residues. The V gene's germline CDR1 is LNHNV and CDR2 YYDKDF (reference sequence). The DNA for the CDR3 is TGTGCCACCAGCAGAGGGGGCCCTGGGGCCCTTGCTTTCTTT. Residues: CATSRGGPGALAFF.

The DNA of the CDR3 is TGTGCCAGCAGTTCTGCCGGGACAGAGGGCGTGAGGGGCTACACCTTC. Protein: CASSSAGTEGVRGYTF. This chain uses TRBV28 with TRBJ1-2; 7 bases fit TRBD1. CDR1 and CDR2 from the germline V gene are MDHEN and SYDVKM. CDR3 size: 16 residues. J lost 8 bases, V lost 4 bases, and 16 bases had no gene match.

This chain uses TRBV5-1 with TRBJ1-6; no firm D call. The V end lost 0 bases, the J end lost 7 bases, and 11 bases lay between the germline ends. CDR3 size: 15 residues. Germline-derived CDR1 and CDR2 are SGHRS and YFSETQ. The CDR3 DNA sequence: TGCGCCAGCAGCTTGGGGCCCGCAGGAAATTCACCCCTCCACTTT. This gives the protein CASSLGPAGNSPLHF.

The rearrangement uses TRBV21-1 and TRBJ1-1; the D call TRBD1 from the table was never checked on the DNA. TRBV21-1 is listed as a pseudogene. The CDR3 covers 17 residues. The CDR3 is CASSQRDSGIMNTEAFF. The DNA of the CDR3 is TGTGCCAGCAGCCAAAGGGACAGCGGTATAATGAACACTGAAGCTTTCTTT.

The chain employs TRBV7-8 and TRBJ1-2; 8 nucleotides line up with TRBD1. The CDR3 runs to 14 residues. Germline CDR1 is SGHVS and CDR2 is FQNEAQ. V trimming: 0 bases; J trimming: 4 bases; junction bases outside the gene matches: 1. The CDR3: CASSLAGTGYGYTF. CDR3 in DNA: TGTGCCAGCAGCTTAGCCGGGACAGGCTATGGCTACACCTTC.